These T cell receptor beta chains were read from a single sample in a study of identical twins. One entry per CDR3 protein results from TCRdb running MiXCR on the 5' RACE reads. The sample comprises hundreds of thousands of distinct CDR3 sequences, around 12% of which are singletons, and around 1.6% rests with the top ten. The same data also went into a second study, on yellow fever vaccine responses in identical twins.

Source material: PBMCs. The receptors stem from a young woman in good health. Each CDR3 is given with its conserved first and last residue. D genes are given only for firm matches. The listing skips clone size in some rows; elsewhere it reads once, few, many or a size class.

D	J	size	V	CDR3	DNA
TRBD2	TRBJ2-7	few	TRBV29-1	CSVVGLAGAARYEQYF	TGCAGCGTTGTTGGGCTAGCGGGAGCCGCAAGGTACGAGCAGTACTTC
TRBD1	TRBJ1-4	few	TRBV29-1	CSAETGSNEKLFF	TGCAGCGCTGAGACAGGGTCTAATGAAAAACTGTTTTTT
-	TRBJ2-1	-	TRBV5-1	CASSPEAWGLEQFF	TGCGCCAGCAGCCCGGAGGCTTGGGGGCTTGAGCAGTTCTTC
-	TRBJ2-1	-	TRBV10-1	CASNRAVGNEQFF	TGCGCCAGCAACAGGGCCGTGGGTAATGAGCAGTTCTTC
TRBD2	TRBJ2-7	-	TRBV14	CASSFSGRSRYEQYF	TGTGCCAGCAGTTTTAGCGGGAGATCGCGCTACGAGCAGTACTTC
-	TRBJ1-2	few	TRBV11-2	CASSLGGGRYGYTF	TGTGCCAGCAGCTTAGGTGGAGGACGGTATGGCTACACCTTC
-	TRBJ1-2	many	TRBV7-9	CASSLVVRGDGYTF	TGTGCCAGCAGCTTAGTCGTAAGGGGGGATGGCTACACCTTC
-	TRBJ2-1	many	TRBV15	CATSRSRGAKWDEQFF	TGTGCCACCAGCAGAAGCCGAGGGGCTAAGTGGGATGAGCAGTTCTTC
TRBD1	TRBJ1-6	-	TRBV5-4	CASSLAPGKGANSPLHF	TGTGCCAGCAGCTTGGCGCCCGGAAAGGGGGCTAATTCACCCCTCCACTTT
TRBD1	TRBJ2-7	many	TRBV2	CASSETGTAYEQYF	TGTGCCAGCAGTGAAACCGGGACAGCCTACGAGCAGTACTTC
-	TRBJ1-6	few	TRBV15	CATSRGKIGSYNSPLHF	TGTGCCACCAGCAGGGGAAAAATAGGCTCCTATAATTCACCCCTCCACTTT
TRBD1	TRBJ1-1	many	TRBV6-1	CASSVDRANTEAFF	TGTGCCAGCAGTGTGGACAGGGCGAACACTGAAGCTTTCTTT
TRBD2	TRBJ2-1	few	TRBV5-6	CASSPWLAVYSNEQFF	TGTGCCAGCAGCCCCTGGCTAGCGGTATATTCCAATGAGCAGTTCTTC
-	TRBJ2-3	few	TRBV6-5	CASSYSTGVTDTQYF	TGTGCCAGCAGTTATTCGACAGGAGTCACAGATACGCAGTATTTT
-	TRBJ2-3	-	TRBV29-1	CSVPPRESTDTQYF	TGCAGCGTTCCCCCAAGGGAAAGCACAGATACGCAGTATTTT
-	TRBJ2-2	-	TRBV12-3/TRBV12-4	CASSTGTSGDTGELFF	TGTGCCAGCAGTACCGGGACTTCGGGGGACACCGGGGAGCTGTTTTTT
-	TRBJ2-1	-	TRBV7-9	CASSYTTSSYNEQFF	TGTGCCAGCAGCTACACTACGAGCTCCTACAATGAGCAGTTCTTC
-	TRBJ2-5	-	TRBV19	CASSIHGKETQYF	TGTGCCAGTAGTATCCACGGGAAAGAGACCCAGTACTTC
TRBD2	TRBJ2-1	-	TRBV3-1	CASSQDSGSGRAGYNEQFF	TGTGCCAGCAGCCAAGATTCGGGGAGCGGGAGAGCCGGGTACAATGAGCAGTTCTTC
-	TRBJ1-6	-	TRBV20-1	CSAREEEIGNSPLHF	TGCAGTGCTAGAGAGGAGGAGATTGGGAATTCACCCCTCCACTTT
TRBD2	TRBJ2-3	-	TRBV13	CASSPAAGDSTDMQYF	TGTGCCAGCAGCCCAGCCGCGGGGGATAGCACAGATATGCAGTATTTT
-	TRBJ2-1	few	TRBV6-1	CASRNWASYNEQFF	TGTGCCAGCCGGAACTGGGCCTCCTACAATGAGCAGTTCTTC
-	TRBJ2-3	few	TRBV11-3	CASSFTPRDTQYF	TGTGCCAGCAGCTTCACCCCGCGGGATACGCAGTATTTT
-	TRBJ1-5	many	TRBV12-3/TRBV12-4	CASSLDPHPQHF	TGTGCCAGCAGTTTAGATCCCCACCCCCAGCATTTT
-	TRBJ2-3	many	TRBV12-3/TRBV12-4	CASSFTGGGDTQYF	TGTGCCAGCAGTTTTACCGGGGGAGGAGATACGCAGTATTTT
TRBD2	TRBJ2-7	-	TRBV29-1	CSVGGSGRFEQYF	TGCAGCGTTGGGGGTAGCGGGAGGTTCGAGCAGTACTTC
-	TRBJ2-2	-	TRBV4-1	CASSQEPVNTGELFF	TGCGCCAGCAGCCAAGAACCAGTGAACACCGGGGAGCTGTTTTTT
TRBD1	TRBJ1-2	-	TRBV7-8	CASSSRLGQGSYGYTF	TGTGCCAGCAGCTCCCGATTAGGACAGGGCAGCTATGGCTACACCTTC